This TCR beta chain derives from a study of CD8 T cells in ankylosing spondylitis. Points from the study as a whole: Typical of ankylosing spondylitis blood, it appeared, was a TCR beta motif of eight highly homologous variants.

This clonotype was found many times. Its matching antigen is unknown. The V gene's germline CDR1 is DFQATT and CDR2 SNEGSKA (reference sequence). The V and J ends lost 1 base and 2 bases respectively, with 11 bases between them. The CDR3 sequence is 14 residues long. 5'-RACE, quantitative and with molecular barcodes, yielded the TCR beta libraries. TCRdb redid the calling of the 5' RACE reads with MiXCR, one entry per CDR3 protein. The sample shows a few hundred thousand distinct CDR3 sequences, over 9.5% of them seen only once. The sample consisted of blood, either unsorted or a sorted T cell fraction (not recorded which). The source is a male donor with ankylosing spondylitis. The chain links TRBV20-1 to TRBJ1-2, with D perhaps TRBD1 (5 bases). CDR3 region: CSARGARANYGYTF. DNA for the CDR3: TGCAGTGCTAGAGGGGCCAGGGCGAACTATGGCTACACCTTC.